This is a list of T cell receptor beta chains from one sample in a study of shared clonotypes between healthy human individuals. TCRdb's copy holds only in-frame clones and misses some; the assay was immunoSEQ multiplex PCR. The sample lists hundreds of thousands of clones, 95% to 97% occurring once. The specimen was naive CD8+ T cells sorted from blood. The receptors were gathered from a woman aged 25-40 years in good health. Both conserved end residues are part of each CDR3. Each record gives: clone size, V gene, D gene, J gene, CDR3 DNA, CDR3 protein. D genes are given only for firm matches. Clone sizes are given selectively: once, few, many, or a class where the clone is expanded.

size: -; V: TRBV7-9; D: -; J: TRBJ2-1; DNA: TGTGCCAGCAATCTAGCGTCCGATGAGCAGTTCTTC; CDR3: CASNLASDEQFF
size: -; V: TRBV2; D: TRBD1; J: TRBJ1-3; DNA: TGTGCCAGCAGTCCCGGGACAGGGGTTCGACAACTCCCGAGCTCTGGAAACACCATATATTTT; CDR3: CASSPGTGVRQLPSSGNTIYF
size: -; V: TRBV28; D: -; J: TRBJ2-1; DNA: TGTGCCACCCACAGTCCCCGCACAACCTACAATGAGCAGTTCTTC; CDR3: CATHSPRTTYNEQFF
size: -; V: TRBV27; D: TRBD1; J: TRBJ1-5; DNA: TGTGCCAGCGCGGACAGGGAAAGCAATCAGCCCCAGCATTTT; CDR3: CASADRESNQPQHF
size: -; V: TRBV7-9; D: TRBD2; J: TRBJ2-7; DNA: TGTGCCAGCAGCCTAGCGGGAGGGCCTGGATACGAGCAGTACTTC; CDR3: CASSLAGGPGYEQYF
size: -; V: TRBV28; D: -; J: TRBJ2-7; DNA: TGTGCCAGCAGTTACGCAGGGAGCTCCTACGAGCAGTACTTC; CDR3: CASSYAGSSYEQYF
size: -; V: TRBV6-6; D: TRBD1; J: TRBJ1-1; DNA: TGTGCCAGCAGAGTGGGACAGGGAATAACTGAAGCTTTCTTT; CDR3: CASRVGQGITEAFF
size: -; V: TRBV19; D: -; J: TRBJ2-1; DNA: TGTGCCAGTACAAAATGGGACGACAATGAGCAGTTCTTC; CDR3: CASTKWDDNEQFF
size: -; V: TRBV6-6; D: -; J: TRBJ2-5; DNA: TGTGCCAGCAGTTTACAGGAAGGAGTGGAGACCCAGTACTTC; CDR3: CASSLQEGVETQYF
size: -; V: TRBV15; D: -; J: TRBJ2-7; DNA: TGTGCCACCTCGGACGGTAGATCCTACGAGCAGTACTTC; CDR3: CATSDGRSYEQYF
size: -; V: TRBV10-3; D: TRBD2; J: TRBJ2-7; DNA: TGTGCCATCAGTGAGACTAGCGGGAGGGCCTACGAGCAGTACTTC; CDR3: CAISETSGRAYEQYF
size: -; V: TRBV28; D: TRBD2; J: TRBJ2-1; DNA: TGTGCCAGCAGTTTCAGCGGGATCGAGAGCAATGAGCAGTTCTTC; CDR3: CASSFSGIESNEQFF
size: -; V: TRBV6-1; D: -; J: TRBJ1-3; DNA: TGTGCCAGCAGTGAATCCGATCTGGAGTGGGGCTCTGGAAACACCATATATTTT; CDR3: CASSESDLEWGSGNTIYF
size: -; V: TRBV7-6; D: TRBD2; J: TRBJ2-1; DNA: TGTGCCAGCAAAAAACTCGCGGGAGGGCTTTATTCCTACAATGAGCAGTTCTTC; CDR3: CASKKLAGGLYSYNEQFF
size: -; V: TRBV6-5; D: TRBD2; J: TRBJ2-7; DNA: TGTGCCAGCAGATTACGGACTAGCGGGACCTACGAGCAGTACTTC; CDR3: CASRLRTSGTYEQYF
size: -; V: TRBV28; D: -; J: TRBJ2-5; DNA: TGTGCCAGCAGTCCAAATTCCGGGACCACGTACCAAGAGACCCAGTACTTC; CDR3: CASSPNSGTTYQETQYF
size: -; V: TRBV5-6; D: TRBD2; J: TRBJ2-1; DNA: TGTGCCAGCAGCACAATGACTAGCGGGAGGTTCAATGAGCAGTTCTTC; CDR3: CASSTMTSGRFNEQFF
size: -; V: TRBV5-1; D: TRBD1; J: TRBJ1-1; DNA: TGCGCCAGCAGCTTCCGGACAGGGGGCACTGAAGCTTTCTTT; CDR3: CASSFRTGGTEAFF
size: -; V: TRBV5-4; D: -; J: TRBJ1-1; DNA: TGTGCCAGCAGTTCCTACGACACCGAAGCTTTCTTT; CDR3: CASSSYDTEAFF
size: -; V: TRBV11-2; D: TRBD1; J: TRBJ1-1; DNA: TGTGCCAGCAGCTTAGCCCGACAGGGCCAAAGGGGCACTGAAGCTTTCTTT; CDR3: CASSLARQGQRGTEAFF
size: -; V: TRBV7-9; D: TRBD2; J: TRBJ2-1; DNA: TGTGCCAGCAGCTTAGCCGGACTAGCGGGAGGCCATGAGCAGTTCTTC; CDR3: CASSLAGLAGGHEQFF
size: -; V: TRBV28; D: -; J: TRBJ2-3; DNA: TGTGCCAGCAGCCCGAGGGCGAGTGGGATCGACGATACGCAGTATTTT; CDR3: CASSPRASGIDDTQYF
size: once; V: TRBV18; D: -; J: TRBJ1-5; DNA: TGTGCCAGCTCACCACCGGGGGCCGGTCAGCCCCAGCATTTT; CDR3: CASSPPGAGQPQHF
size: once; V: TRBV28; D: TRBD1; J: TRBJ1-4; DNA: TGTGCCAGCTCGAAGTACGGACAGGGGGCAAGTGAAAAACTGTTTTTT; CDR3: CASSKYGQGASEKLFF
size: -; V: TRBV5-6; D: -; J: TRBJ1-2; DNA: TGTGCCAGCAGCTTGGGAGCAACCAACTATGGCTACACCTTC; CDR3: CASSLGATNYGYTF
size: -; V: TRBV7-9; D: -; J: TRBJ2-2; DNA: TGTGCCAGCAGGGAAAGCTCTTGGAACACCGGGGAGCTGTTTTTT; CDR3: CASRESSWNTGELFF
size: -; V: TRBV7-8; D: -; J: TRBJ2-7; DNA: TGTGCCAGCAGCTCGGGGACACCCTACGAGCAGTACTTC; CDR3: CASSSGTPYEQYF
size: once; V: TRBV29-1; D: TRBD2; J: TRBJ2-7; DNA: TGCAGCGTTGATAGCGGGAGCTACGAGCAGTACTTC; CDR3: CSVDSGSYEQYF
size: -; V: TRBV19; D: -; J: TRBJ2-4; DNA: TGTGCCAGTAGTATTGGAGGGGTTGGAACCAAAAACATTCAGTACTTC; CDR3: CASSIGGVGTKNIQYF
size: -; V: TRBV10-1; D: TRBD2; J: TRBJ2-3; DNA: TGCGCCAGCAGTGGGCGATGGGGCGGGAGGAAAAGCACAGATACGCAGTATTTT; CDR3: CASSGRWGGRKSTDTQYF
size: -; V: TRBV7-8; D: TRBD2; J: TRBJ2-3; DNA: TGTGCCAGCAGCTTTCTAGCGGGAGCCACAGATACGCAGTATTTT; CDR3: CASSFLAGATDTQYF
size: -; V: TRBV28; D: -; J: TRBJ1-1; DNA: TGTGCCAGCAGTTCCTGGGACCTTGAAGCTTTCTTT; CDR3: CASSSWDLEAFF
size: -; V: TRBV5-6; D: -; J: TRBJ2-7; DNA: TGTGCCAGCAGCTTGGTCGAGAGGAGCTCCTACGAGCAGTACTTC; CDR3: CASSLVERSSYEQYF
size: -; V: TRBV5-4; D: TRBD2; J: TRBJ2-2; DNA: TGTGCCAGCAGCTTAGGAGCGGGAGTAACGGGGGAGCTGTTTTTT; CDR3: CASSLGAGVTGELFF
size: -; V: TRBV15; D: -; J: TRBJ1-2; DNA: TGTGCCACCAGCCATCGACGAACCTGGGGCTACACCTTC; CDR3: CATSHRRTWGYTF
size: -; V: TRBV7-8; D: -; J: TRBJ2-1; DNA: TGTGCCAGCAGCTTAGCGATCGGAGTCTCCTACAATGAGCAGTTCTTC; CDR3: CASSLAIGVSYNEQFF
size: -; V: TRBV5-6; D: -; J: TRBJ2-3; DNA: TGTGCCAGCAGCTTGAGCGCCTCTAGCACAGATACGCAGTATTTT; CDR3: CASSLSASSTDTQYF
size: few; V: TRBV29-1; D: -; J: TRBJ2-7; DNA: TGCAGCGTTGAAGATCAGGAAACCTACGAGCAGTACTTC; CDR3: CSVEDQETYEQYF
size: -; V: TRBV2; D: -; J: TRBJ2-5; DNA: TGTGCCAGCCAACCAAAGAGAGAGACCCAGTACTTC; CDR3: CASQPKRETQYF
size: -; V: TRBV5-4; D: -; J: TRBJ1-1; DNA: TGTGCCAGCAGCTTGAGGCAAAGCGACACTGAAGCTTTCTTT; CDR3: CASSLRQSDTEAFF
size: -; V: TRBV27; D: -; J: TRBJ1-1; DNA: TGTGCCAGCAGTTTATATTTTCCCATGAACACTGAAGCTTTCTTT; CDR3: CASSLYFPMNTEAFF
size: -; V: TRBV27; D: -; J: TRBJ1-2; DNA: TGTGCCAGCAGTTTAAGAGGACACAGCTATGGCTACACCTTC; CDR3: CASSLRGHSYGYTF
size: -; V: TRBV4-1; D: -; J: TRBJ2-6; DNA: TGCGCCAGCAGCCAGGGTACTGGGGCCAACGTCCTGACTTTC; CDR3: CASSQGTGANVLTF
size: once; V: TRBV28; D: TRBD1; J: TRBJ1-1; DNA: TGTGCCAGCAGTCCGGACAGGGAGCTTCCGAACACTGAAGCTTTCTTT; CDR3: CASSPDRELPNTEAFF
size: -; V: TRBV25-1; D: -; J: TRBJ2-2; DNA: TGTGCCAGCAGTGAATTGGGGGGCGGGGAGCTGTTTTTT; CDR3: CASSELGGGELFF
size: -; V: TRBV19; D: -; J: TRBJ1-1; DNA: TGTGCCAGTACCCTTTACATGAACACTGAAGCTTTCTTT; CDR3: CASTLYMNTEAFF
size: -; V: TRBV28; D: TRBD1; J: TRBJ2-1; DNA: TGTGCCAGCAAGGGACAGGGCGACAATGAGCAGTTCTTC; CDR3: CASKGQGDNEQFF
size: once; V: TRBV10-2; D: TRBD2; J: TRBJ2-1; DNA: TGCGCCAGCAGCGACCCCCTCGTGGAAACCGGGACTAGCGCCTACAATGAGCAGTTCTTC; CDR3: CASSDPLVETGTSAYNEQFF